The entry below gives a single TCR beta chain sequence along with its context. The antigen remains undetermined. J gave up 5 bases and V 1 base, and 15 bases lay outside the gene matches. The germline CDR1 and CDR2 sequences are SGDLS and YYNGEE. CDR3 length: 18 amino acids. A second PCR, run for roughly 7 to 12 cycles, used a sample-barcoded 5' primer plus a J-beta primer mix. TCRdb reanalysed the 5' RACE reads using MiXCR and keeps one entry per CDR3 protein. The sample shows just over 1 million distinct CDR3 sequences, roughly 45% of them seen only once. The data derive from a study of blood T cells in healthy people across ages. Overall study findings and caveats: Higher diversity and more naive CD4+ cells were features of long-lived donors, compared to aged donors.

The chain links TRBV9 to TRBJ2-7; TRBD2 matches at 10 bases. The TCR sequence derives from a woman aged 55-70 years in good health. The sample consisted of blood. The CDR3 DNA reads TGTGCCAGCAGCGTATCCTCGGGGAGCGGGAGGGCCCTAGACGAGCAGTACTTC. This encodes CASSVSSGSGRALDEQYF.